Presented here are 16 T cell receptor beta chains from one specimen sequenced in a study of molecular identifiers for immune sequencing clone quantification. TCRdb re-analysed the PCR reads in MiXCR, keeping a single row per CDR3 protein. The sample has about half a million distinct CDR3 sequences; about 21% are singletons. The sample consisted of naive CD8+ T cells from blood, with Jurkat cell RNA spiked in. The subset denotes: FACS-sorted CD8+CD4-CCR7+CD45RA+ naive T cells. These receptors were obtained from a human donor in good health. Some libraries in this study had Jurkat cell RNA spiked in.

The chain is built from TRBV6-6 and TRBJ2-5; D is ambiguous. V lost 2 bases and J lost 3, with 13 bases in between. Germline lookup yields CDR1 MNHNY and CDR2 SVGAGI (reference sequence). The length of the CDR3 is 15 residues. The DNA for the CDR3 is TGTGCCAGCAGTTACCTCGGTACGTCGGAAGAGACCCAGTACTTC. Translated, it gives CASSYLGTSEETQYF.

This clonotype was counted between two and nine times. The V gene is TRBV19, the J gene TRBJ2-7, with D unresolved. This CDR3 comprises 13 residues. Between the trimmed V and J ends, which lost 4 bases and 3 bases, there was a span of 10 bases. Germline loops: CDR1 LNHDA, CDR2 SQIVND (reference sequence). CDR3 DNA sequence: TGTGCCAGTAGTACGGGTGGGGTCTACGAGCAGTACTTC. It is translated as CASSTGGVYEQYF. Filled out from reference TRBV19 and TRBJ2-7, the complete variable domain reads DGGITQSPKYLFRKEGQNVTLSCEQNLNHDAMYWYRQDPGQGLRLIYYSQIVNDFQKGDIAEGYSVSREKKESFPLTVTSAQKNPTAFYLCASSTGGVYEQYFGPGTRLTVT.

This clonotype was picked up many times. V usage is TRBV6-2 or TRBV6-3 and J usage is TRBJ2-6; possibly TRBD2 for D (5 bases). The CDR3 extends over 14 amino acids. The V end was cut by 10 bases, the J end by 0 bases, with 10 bases between. Germline V lookup: CDR1 MNHEY, CDR2 SVGEGT. CDR3 loop: CATFAGSGANVLTF. In DNA, the CDR3 is TGTGCCACCTTCGCGGGCTCTGGGGCCAACGTCCTGACTTTC.

As concerns this clonotype: One base away lies a much larger clone, so this may be a sequencing read error. The chain employs TRBV20-1 and TRBJ1-1; D uncertain. Germline V lookup: CDR1 DFQATT, CDR2 SNEGSKA (reference sequence). This CDR3 is 13 amino acids long. The chain's CDR3 is CSARDTTRPEASF. For the CDR3, the DNA is TGCAGTGCTAGAGATACGACGCGGCCCGAAGCTTCCTTT.

This chain joins TRBV5-1 and TRBJ1-1; D remains unclear. Per germline, CDR1 SGHRS and CDR2 YFSETQ. Trimming took off 4 bases at V and 5 bases at J, with 9 bases between the two ends. CDR3 length equals 12 residues. The CDR3 DNA reads as TGCGCCAGCAGCCACGGGAGTACTGAAGCTTTCTTT. Protein: CASSHGSTEAFF.

This clonotype was recorded many times. The V gene is TRBV9, the J gene TRBJ2-3; 9 nucleotides agree with TRBD2. The CDR3 spans 14 residues. V was pared by 3 bases and J by 3 bases, with 2 bases of the junction left unmatched. Germline CDR1 reads SGDLS; CDR2 reads YYNGEE. CDR3 sequence: CASSEGLATDTQYF. As DNA, the CDR3 is TGTGCCAGCAGCGAGGGACTAGCAACAGATACGCAGTATTTT. The variable domain in full, completed from reference TRBV9 and TRBJ2-3, reads DSGVTQTPKHLITATGQRVTLRCSPRSGDLSVYWYQQSLDQGLQFLIQYYNGEERAKGNILERFSAQQFPDLHSELNLSSLELGDSALYFCASSEGLATDTQYFGPGTRLTVL.

This clonotype has ten or more counts. The rearrangement uses TRBV6-5 and TRBJ2-3; TRBD1 or TRBD2 may be the D gene (5 bases each). Trimming removed 8 bases from V and 0 bases from J, with 9 bases in between. Per the germline V gene, CDR1 is MNHEY and CDR2 is SVGAGI. The CDR3 contains 13 residues. Written as DNA, the CDR3 is TGTGCCAGCGGGGGTACTAGCACAGATACGCAGTATTTT. It translates to CASGGTSTDTQYF.

With regard to this clonotype: A read error may explain this, as a much larger clone is one base away. The chain combines TRBV7-9 with TRBJ2-1, with D tentatively TRBD1 or TRBD2 (5 bases each). This CDR3 has 16 amino acids. CDR1 and CDR2 (germline): SEHNR, FQNEAQ (reference sequence). CDR3 protein: CASGLALTGLEHEQFF. CDR3 bases: TGTGCCAGCGGCTTAGCGCTTACAGGCCTTGAGCATGAGCAGTTCTTC.

This chain connects TRBV4-2 to TRBJ1-5, with D uncertain. V was cut by 1 base and J by 1 base, with 8 bases left in between. Germline CDR1 is LGHNA and CDR2 is YNFKEQ. The CDR3 length is 15 residues. The chain's CDR3 is CASSQVVGSNQPQHF. The CDR3 coding sequence is TGTGCCAGCAGCCAAGTTGTCGGAAGCAATCAGCCCCAGCATTTT.

For this clonotype: With a much larger clone just one base away, this may be a read error. The rearrangement links TRBV12-3 or TRBV12-4 to TRBJ2-1; D not certain. This CDR3 comprises 13 residues. The CDR3 sequence is CASSPVGYNGQFF. The CDR3 coding sequence is TGTGCCAGCAGCCCCGTGGGCTACAATGGGCAGTTCTTC.

Concerning this clonotype itself: A read error may produce the germline difference seen at one junction end. This chain uses TRBV7-2 with TRBJ2-7; 7 bases align to TRBD1. The CDR3 contains 16 residues. Germline-derived CDR1 and CDR2 are SGHTA and FQGNSA. The DNA for the CDR3 is TGCGCCAGCAGCTTGGGGGCCGAGGGGGCGAACCACGAGCAGTACTTC. This codes for CASSLGAEGANHEQYF.

The genes are TRBV28 and TRBJ1-5; D gene ambiguous. Deletions cut 5 bases from V and 1 base from J, with 12 bases between. The CDR3 is 15 amino acids. CDR1 is MDHEN and CDR2 is SYDVKM in the germline V gene. CDR3 residues: CASSKASDSNQPQHF. In nucleotides, the CDR3 is TGTGCCAGCAGTAAGGCTTCAGACAGCAATCAGCCCCAGCATTTT.

This clonotype showed up many times. The chain carries TRBV24-1 and TRBJ2-1, with D possibly TRBD2 on 5 matching bases. Trimming pared 0 bases from V and 2 bases from J, leaving 10 bases between. From germline, CDR1 is KGHDR and CDR2 SFDVKD. The CDR3 sequence is 16 residues long. The CDR3 nucleotides are TGTGCCACCAGTGATTTGAGCGGAGGCCCCTACAATGAGCAGTTCTTC. Residues: CATSDLSGGPYNEQFF.

This clonotype was picked up a small number of times. The rearrangement uses TRBV3-1 and TRBJ1-1; TRBD1 is a possible D gene (5 bases). V was cut by 5 bases and J by 4 bases, with 14 bases left in between. Germline V lookup: CDR1 LGHDT, CDR2 YNNKEL (reference sequence). This CDR3 spans 14 amino acids. CDR3 coding DNA: TGTGCCAGCAGCTCCGGGGCAAGAGGCACTGAAGCTTTCTTT. This translates into CASSSGARGTEAFF.

This clonotype was picked up many times. The CDR3 DNA reads as TGTGCCAGCAGCCAAACCGGGACAGGGGTTGCGTACGAGCAGTACTTC. This codes for CASSQTGTGVAYEQYF. The genes are TRBV9 and TRBJ2-7; 10 nucleotides match TRBD1. Trimming took 4 bases from V and 4 from J; bases not matched to a gene: 11. CDR3 size: 16 residues. From germline, CDR1 is SGDLS and CDR2 YYNGEE.

This clonotype was observed a few times. This chain links TRBV19 with TRBJ2-1; D perhaps matches TRBD2 (5 bases). The CDR3 loop spans 15 amino acids. Germline V gene lookup returns CDR1 LNHDA and CDR2 SQIVND (reference sequence). V was clipped by 3 bases and J by 9 bases, with 18 bases between them. As DNA, the CDR3 is TGTGCCAGTAGTATGGGAACACGGGGTCCCCTTGAGCAGTTCTTC. This encodes CASSMGTRGPLEQFF. The variable domain in full, completed from reference TRBV19 and TRBJ2-1, reads DGGITQSPKYLFRKEGQNVTLSCEQNLNHDAMYWYRQDPGQGLRLIYYSQIVNDFQKGDIAEGYSVSREKKESFPLTVTSAQKNPTAFYLCASSMGTRGPLEQFFGPGTRLTVL.